This T cell receptor beta chain appears in the sequencing data of a study of Tregs in tolerant kidney transplant recipients. Study overall: Recipients received nonmyeloablative bone marrow transplants from related graft donors, with transient mixed chimerism. Study results and caveats: Few patients were studied, so findings need validation in larger groups. Donor-specific Treg expansion exceeded global Treg expansion in tolerant patients, suggesting antigen drive. For some patients, primers changed over time, blocking nucleotide-level comparison.

Sequenced by immunoSEQ multiplex PCR; TCRdb stores in-frame clones only, minus some. This sample has 15,000 to 17,000 clones, with around half found just once. This clone rates as medium-sized. Its matching antigen is unknown. CFSE-labeled recipient PBMCs were cultured more than 5 days with irradiated graft donor PBMCs, then FACS-sorted. V lost 1 base and J 7 bases, leaving 9 bases between the germline ends. CDR3 length: 13 amino acids. The V gene's germline CDR1 is SGHRS and CDR2 YFSETQ. The source of this sequence is a human patient who received a combined kidney and bone marrow transplant. The chain joins TRBV5-1 to TRBJ2-1, with no clear D. The sample here was CD4+ T cells from blood cultured with allogeneic cells, taken before the transplant. This CDR3 reads CASSLHVENEQFF. In DNA form, the CDR3 reads TGCGCCAGCAGCTTGCATGTGGAGAATGAGCAGTTCTTC.